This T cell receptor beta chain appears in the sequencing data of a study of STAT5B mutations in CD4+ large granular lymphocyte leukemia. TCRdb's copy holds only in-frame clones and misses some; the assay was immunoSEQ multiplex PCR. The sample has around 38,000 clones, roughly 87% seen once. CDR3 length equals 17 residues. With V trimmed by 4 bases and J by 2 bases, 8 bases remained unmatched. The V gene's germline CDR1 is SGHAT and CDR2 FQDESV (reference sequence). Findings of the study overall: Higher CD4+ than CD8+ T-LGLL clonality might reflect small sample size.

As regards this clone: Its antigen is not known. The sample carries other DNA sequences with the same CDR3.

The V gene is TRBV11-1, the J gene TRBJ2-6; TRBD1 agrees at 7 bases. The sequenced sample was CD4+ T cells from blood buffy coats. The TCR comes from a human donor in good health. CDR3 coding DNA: TGTGCCAGCAGCTCAGAACCCGGGACAGCTGGGGCCAACGTCCTGACTTTC. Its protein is CASSSEPGTAGANVLTF.